This entry describes one TCR beta chain. In this sample, this clonotype turned up a few times. The antigen this receptor binds is unknown. Base qualities are not at hand, and no much larger clone is one base apart. A distance of 12 bases separates the germline ends of V and J, which lose 0 bases and 7 bases respectively. As encoded in the germline V gene, CDR1 is SGHDN while CDR2 is FVKESK. From the cysteine up to the phenylalanine, the CDR3 has a length of 14 residues. Of the read, only the CDR3 DNA is kept; its 42 bases are in frame from base 1. This specimen belongs to a study of T cells after yellow fever vaccination (dated by TCRdb to between 2019 and 2020). Regarding the complete study: The SMART-Seq v4 Ultra Low Input RNA kit was used to prepare libraries from fractions with low cell numbers. To follow T-cell clones before and after both primary and booster YFV17D yellow fever vaccination, bulk TCR alpha and beta repertoires underwent longitudinal sequencing. Two healthy male donors, one aged 18 to 29 and one aged 30 to 40 years, made up the cohort. Blood samples were taken at several timepoints before and after primary and secondary immunization, and bulk PBMC replicates and cell subsets were isolated. Beyond this particular receptor, the publication reports: Because abundant contaminating clonotypes from the bulk population could be contained in FACS-sorted repertoires, computational filtering was required. A small share of clonotypes was detected in both CD4 and CD8 compartments, with the overlap likely arising from convergent recombination. Because only a couple of donors were included in the study, the extent to which the findings can be generalized is limited. After the booster, most of the clones that had expanded following primary vaccination were detected again (almost 98% of CD4 and around 90% of CD8), which suggests that memory was broadly maintained. Compared with the primary T-cell response, the secondary T-cell response was weaker but faster, peaking on day 5 rather than day 15.

Sequenced on an Illumina NovaSeq 6000. TCR cDNA was synthesized by 5'RACE template switching, which introduced a universal primer site and unique molecular identifiers. Priming for cDNA synthesis came from both the TCR alpha and TCR beta constant segments. Libraries were amplified in two PCR steps, with sample barcodes and sequencing adapters added in the second step. Libraries were sequenced on Illumina HiSeq 2500 (2x100 bp) or NovaSeq (2x150 bp). For the original study's pipeline: MIGEC was used to demultiplex reads and collapse the reads into UMI consensus sequences, and MiXCR was used for V(D)J alignment. Using edgeR on replicate PBMC samples, clonotypes were called vaccine-responding if FDR was below 0.01 and the log2 fold change was above 5 up to day 15. CD4 or CD8 identity was assigned to each bulk clonotype according to whether the clonotype was present at higher abundance in the sequenced CD4 repertoire or the sequenced CD8 repertoire. TCRdb trimmed the raw reads at Q25, called clones with MiXCR and kept productive beta chains. Every CDR3 protein is listed once, alongside the most common genes and DNA of its rows. In this record, the V and J calls reflect TCRdb's handling and not the investigators' own analysis. The sample profile shows a few hundred thousand distinct CDR3 sequences; almost 4% of them were found once. Jointly, the top ten make up approximately 24% of the sample.

The sample's treatment or condition label, decoded: live attenuated yellow fever vaccine strain. At each blood-draw timepoint, two biological replicates of bulk PBMCs were obtained. A standard Ficoll-Paque protocol was used to isolate PBMCs from peripheral blood. TriZol was used to extract RNA from bulk PBMCs, CD4 and CD8 fractions, and dextramer-positive and dextramer-negative fractions. This specimen consisted of PBMCs, obtained 5 days after the yellow fever booster vaccination. The rearrangement joined TRBV14 to TRBJ1-1, with no confident D gene call. The source of this sequence is a man aged 18 to 30 who received the YFV17D yellow fever vaccine. The bases are TGTGCCAGCAGCCAAGAGTACAGAGCCATTGAAGCTTTCTTT. Translated, it reads CASSQEYRAIEAFF.